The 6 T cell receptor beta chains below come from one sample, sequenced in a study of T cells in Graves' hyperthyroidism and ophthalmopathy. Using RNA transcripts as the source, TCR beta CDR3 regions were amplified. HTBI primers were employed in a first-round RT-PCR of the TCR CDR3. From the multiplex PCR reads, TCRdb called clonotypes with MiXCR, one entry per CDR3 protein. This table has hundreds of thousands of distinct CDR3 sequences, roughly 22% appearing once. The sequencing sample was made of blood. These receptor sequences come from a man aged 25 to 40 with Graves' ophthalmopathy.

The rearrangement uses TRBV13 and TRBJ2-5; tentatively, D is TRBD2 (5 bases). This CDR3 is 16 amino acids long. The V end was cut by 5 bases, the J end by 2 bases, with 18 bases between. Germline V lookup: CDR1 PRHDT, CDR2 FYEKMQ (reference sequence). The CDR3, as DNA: TGTGCCAGCAGCAACCCCACGGGGAGTGAACAAGAGACCCAGTACTTC. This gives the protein CASSNPTGSEQETQYF.

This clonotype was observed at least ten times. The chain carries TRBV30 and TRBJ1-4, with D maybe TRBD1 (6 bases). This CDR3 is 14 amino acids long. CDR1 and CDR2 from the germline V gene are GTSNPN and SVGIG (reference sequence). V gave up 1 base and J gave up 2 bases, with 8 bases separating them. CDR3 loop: CAWSEDRTNEKLFF. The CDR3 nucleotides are TGTGCCTGGAGTGAAGACAGGACTAATGAAAAACTGTTTTTT.

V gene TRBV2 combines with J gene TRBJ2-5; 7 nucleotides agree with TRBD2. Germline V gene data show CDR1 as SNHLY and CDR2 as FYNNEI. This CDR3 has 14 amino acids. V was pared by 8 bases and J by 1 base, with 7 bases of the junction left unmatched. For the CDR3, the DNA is TGTGCCAGCGGGAGCGGGACGATCCAAGAGACCCAGTACTTC. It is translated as CASGSGTIQETQYF.

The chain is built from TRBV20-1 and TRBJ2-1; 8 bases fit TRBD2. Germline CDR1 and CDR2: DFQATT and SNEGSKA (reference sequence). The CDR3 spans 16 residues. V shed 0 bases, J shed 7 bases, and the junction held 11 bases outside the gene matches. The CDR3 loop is CSARDSGLARENEQFF. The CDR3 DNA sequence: TGCAGTGCTAGAGATTCCGGACTAGCACGGGAGAATGAGCAGTTCTTC.

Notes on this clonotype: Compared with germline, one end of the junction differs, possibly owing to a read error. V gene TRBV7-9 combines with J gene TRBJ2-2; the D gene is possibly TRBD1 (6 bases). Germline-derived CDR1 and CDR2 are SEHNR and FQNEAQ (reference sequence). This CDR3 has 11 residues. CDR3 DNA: TGTGCCAGCAGCTTGAACAGGGAACTGTTTTTT. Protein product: CASSLNRELFF.

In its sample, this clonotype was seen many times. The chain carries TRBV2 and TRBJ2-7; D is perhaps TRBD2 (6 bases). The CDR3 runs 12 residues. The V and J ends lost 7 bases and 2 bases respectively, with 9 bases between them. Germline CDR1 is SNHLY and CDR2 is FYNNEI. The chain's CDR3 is CASTERAYEQYF. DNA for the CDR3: TGTGCCAGCACTGAGCGGGCCTACGAGCAGTACTTC.